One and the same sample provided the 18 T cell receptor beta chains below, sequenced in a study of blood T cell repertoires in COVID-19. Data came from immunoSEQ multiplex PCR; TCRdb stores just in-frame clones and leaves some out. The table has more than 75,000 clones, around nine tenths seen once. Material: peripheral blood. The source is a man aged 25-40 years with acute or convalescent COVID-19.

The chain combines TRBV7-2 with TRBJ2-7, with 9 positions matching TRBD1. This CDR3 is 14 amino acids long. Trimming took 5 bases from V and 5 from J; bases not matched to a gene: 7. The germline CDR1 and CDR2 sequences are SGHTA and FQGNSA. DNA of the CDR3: TGTGCCAGCAGCCAATCTCGGGACAGGGACGAGCAGTACTTC. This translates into CASSQSRDRDEQYF. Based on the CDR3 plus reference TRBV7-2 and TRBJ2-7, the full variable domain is GAGVSQSPSNKVTEKGKDVELRCDPISGHTALYWYRQSLGQGLEFLIYFQGNSAPDKSGLPSDRFSAERTGGSVSTLTIQRTQQEDSAVYLCASSQSRDRDEQYFGPGTRLTVT.

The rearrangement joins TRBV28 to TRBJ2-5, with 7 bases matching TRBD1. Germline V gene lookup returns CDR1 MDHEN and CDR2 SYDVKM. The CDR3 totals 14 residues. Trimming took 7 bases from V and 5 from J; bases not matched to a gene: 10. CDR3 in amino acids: CASTRQGLRETQYF. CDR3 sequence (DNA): TGTGCCAGCACCCGACAGGGTCTACGCGAGACCCAGTACTTC.

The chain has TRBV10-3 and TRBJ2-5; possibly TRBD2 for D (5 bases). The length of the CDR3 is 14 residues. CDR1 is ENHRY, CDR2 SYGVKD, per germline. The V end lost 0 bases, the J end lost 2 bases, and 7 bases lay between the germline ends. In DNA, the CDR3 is TGTGCCATCAGTGAGTCGAAGCGGCAAGAGACCCAGTACTTC. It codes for CAISESKRQETQYF.

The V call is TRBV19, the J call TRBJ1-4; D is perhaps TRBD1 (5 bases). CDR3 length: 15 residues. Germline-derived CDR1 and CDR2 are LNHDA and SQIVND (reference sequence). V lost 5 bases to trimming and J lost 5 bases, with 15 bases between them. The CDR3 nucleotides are TGTGCCAGTAGTGCAGCCAGGACACTGAATGAAAAACTGTTTTTT. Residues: CASSAARTLNEKLFF.

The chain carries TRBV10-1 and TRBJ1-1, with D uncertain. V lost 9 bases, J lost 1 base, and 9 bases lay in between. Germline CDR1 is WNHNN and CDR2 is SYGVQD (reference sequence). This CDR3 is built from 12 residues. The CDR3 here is CASDTANTEAFF. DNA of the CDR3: TGCGCCAGTGATACAGCGAACACTGAAGCTTTCTTT.

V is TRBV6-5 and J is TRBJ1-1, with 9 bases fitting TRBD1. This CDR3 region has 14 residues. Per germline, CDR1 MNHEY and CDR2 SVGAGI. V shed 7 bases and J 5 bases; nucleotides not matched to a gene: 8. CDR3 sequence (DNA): TGTGCCAGCAATACAGGGGGCTGGGGGACTGAAGCTTTCTTT. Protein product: CASNTGGWGTEAFF.

Here the CDR3 DNA reads TGTGCCAGCAGCCAAGTCCCCACCCCGGCAGATACGCAGTATTTT. This codes for CASSQVPTPADTQYF. The chain links TRBV4-2 to TRBJ2-3, with D unresolved. The CDR3 contains 15 residues. The germline V gene encodes CDR1 LGHNA and CDR2 YNFKEQ. Deletions cut 1 base from V and 4 bases from J, with 12 bases between.

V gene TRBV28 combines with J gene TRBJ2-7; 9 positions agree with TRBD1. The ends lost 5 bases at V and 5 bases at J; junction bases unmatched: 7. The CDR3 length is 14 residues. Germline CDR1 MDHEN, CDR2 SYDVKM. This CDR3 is CASSRDRASDEQYF. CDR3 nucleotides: TGTGCCAGCAGTCGGGACAGGGCGTCGGACGAGCAGTACTTC.

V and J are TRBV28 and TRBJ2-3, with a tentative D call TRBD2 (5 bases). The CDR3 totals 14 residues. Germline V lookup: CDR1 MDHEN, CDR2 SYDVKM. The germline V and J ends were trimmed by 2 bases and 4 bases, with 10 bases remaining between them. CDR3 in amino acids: CASSLGWRADTQYF. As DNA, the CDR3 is TGTGCCAGCAGTTTAGGGTGGCGGGCAGATACGCAGTATTTT.

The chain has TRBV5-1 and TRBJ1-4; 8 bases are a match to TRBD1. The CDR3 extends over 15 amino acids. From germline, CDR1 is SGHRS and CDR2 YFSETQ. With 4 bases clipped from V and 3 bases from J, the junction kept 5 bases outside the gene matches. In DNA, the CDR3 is TGCGCCAGCAGCGAGACAGGGGCGTCTAATGAAAAACTGTTTTTT. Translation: CASSETGASNEKLFF.

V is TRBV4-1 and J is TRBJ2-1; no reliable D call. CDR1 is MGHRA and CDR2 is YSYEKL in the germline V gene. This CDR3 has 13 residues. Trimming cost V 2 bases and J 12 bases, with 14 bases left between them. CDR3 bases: TGCGCCAGCAGCCAACTCCCTGGGCCCAGGCAGTTCTTC. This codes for CASSQLPGPRQFF.

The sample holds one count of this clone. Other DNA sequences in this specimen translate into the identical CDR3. The CDR3 loop is CASSLRGYEQYF. The CDR3 DNA reads as TGTGCCAGCAGTCTCAGGGGCTACGAGCAGTACTTC. The chain is built from TRBV28 and TRBJ2-7, with TRBD1 as a possible D gene (6 bases). V was cut by 5 bases and J by 3 bases, with 8 bases left in between. Germline-derived CDR1 and CDR2 are MDHEN and SYDVKM. CDR3 size: 12 residues. Filled out from reference TRBV28 and TRBJ2-7, the complete variable domain reads DVKVTQSSRYLVKRTGEKVFLECVQDMDHENMFWYRQDPGLGLRLIYFSYDVKMKEKGDIPEGYSVSREKKERFSLILESASTNQTSMYLCASSLRGYEQYFGPGTRLTVT.

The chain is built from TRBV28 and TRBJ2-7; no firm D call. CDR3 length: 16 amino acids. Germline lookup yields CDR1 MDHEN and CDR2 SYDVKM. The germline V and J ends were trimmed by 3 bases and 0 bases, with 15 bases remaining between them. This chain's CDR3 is CASSLSLTQSSYEQYF. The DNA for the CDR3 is TGTGCCAGCAGTTTGAGTTTGACTCAAAGCTCCTACGAGCAGTACTTC. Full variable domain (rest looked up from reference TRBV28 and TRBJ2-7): DVKVTQSSRYLVKRTGEKVFLECVQDMDHENMFWYRQDPGLGLRLIYFSYDVKMKEKGDIPEGYSVSREKKERFSLILESASTNQTSMYLCASSLSLTQSSYEQYFGPGTRLTVT.

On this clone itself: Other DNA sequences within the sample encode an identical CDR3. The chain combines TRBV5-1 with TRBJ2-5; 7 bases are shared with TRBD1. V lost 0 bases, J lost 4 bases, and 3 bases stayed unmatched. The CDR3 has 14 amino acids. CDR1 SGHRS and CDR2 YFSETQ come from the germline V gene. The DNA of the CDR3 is TGCGCCAGCAGCTTGGGACAGGGTCGAGAGACCCAGTACTTC. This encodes CASSLGQGRETQYF.

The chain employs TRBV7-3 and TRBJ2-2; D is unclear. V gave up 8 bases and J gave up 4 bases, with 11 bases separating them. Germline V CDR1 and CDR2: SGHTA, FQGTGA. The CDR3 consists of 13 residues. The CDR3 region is CASSGTGTGELFF. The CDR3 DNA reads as TGTGCCAGCTCAGGAACCGGCACCGGGGAGCTGTTTTTT.

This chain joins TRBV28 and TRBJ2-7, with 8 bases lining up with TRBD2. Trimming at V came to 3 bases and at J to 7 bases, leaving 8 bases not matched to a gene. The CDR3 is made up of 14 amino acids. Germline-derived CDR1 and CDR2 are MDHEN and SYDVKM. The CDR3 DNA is TGTGCCAGCAGTTTGTCCGGGAGGGCACGGGAGCAGTACTTC. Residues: CASSLSGRAREQYF.

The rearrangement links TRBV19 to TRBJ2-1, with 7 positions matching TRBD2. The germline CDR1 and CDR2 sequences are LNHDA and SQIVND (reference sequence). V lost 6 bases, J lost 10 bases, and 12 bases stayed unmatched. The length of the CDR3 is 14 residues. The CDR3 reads CASSWGLAGVEQFF. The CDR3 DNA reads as TGTGCCAGTAGCTGGGGGTTGGCGGGAGTCGAGCAGTTCTTC.

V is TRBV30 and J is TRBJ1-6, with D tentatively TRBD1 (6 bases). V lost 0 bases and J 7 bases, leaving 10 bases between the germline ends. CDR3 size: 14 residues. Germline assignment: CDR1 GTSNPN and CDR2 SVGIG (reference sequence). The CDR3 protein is CAWSVSTGNSPLHF. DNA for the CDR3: TGTGCCTGGAGTGTCTCCACAGGGAATTCACCCCTCCACTTT.